Sequencing of this T cell receptor (beta chain) was carried out in a study of post-analysis software for immune sequencing data. Findings and caveats of the study: Among roughly five TRBV segments more frequent in patients than controls were TRBV5-6, TRBV5-1 and TRBV20-1. Multiple sclerosis was associated with a significant reduction in normalized Chao1 diversity relative to controls. When the samples were clustered directly with F measure, those that had been prepared in the same batch showed strong co-clustering.

CDR3 length: 14 amino acids. The ends were cut back, 3 bases at V and 9 bases at J, with 15 bases in the middle. Germline V CDR1 and CDR2: SGHVS, FQNEAQ. Presence of unique molecular identifiers characterized the TCR beta cDNA libraries. Starting from about 0.94 to 9.7 million T cells, the study yielded about half a million cDNA molecules. TCRdb recomputed calls from the PCR reads with MiXCR, one row per CDR3 protein. Among 600,000 to 750,000 distinct CDR3 sequences listed, approximately 60% were seen once. On this clonotype: Its antigen is currently unknown.

The receptor was derived from a girl aged 2-15 years with multiple sclerosis. The sample was blood. The chain employs TRBV7-8 and TRBJ2-4; a possible D gene is TRBD2 (5 bases). The CDR3 sequence: CASSLIEGQSIQYF. DNA of the CDR3: TGTGCCAGCAGCTTGATCGAGGGCCAAAGCATTCAGTACTTC.